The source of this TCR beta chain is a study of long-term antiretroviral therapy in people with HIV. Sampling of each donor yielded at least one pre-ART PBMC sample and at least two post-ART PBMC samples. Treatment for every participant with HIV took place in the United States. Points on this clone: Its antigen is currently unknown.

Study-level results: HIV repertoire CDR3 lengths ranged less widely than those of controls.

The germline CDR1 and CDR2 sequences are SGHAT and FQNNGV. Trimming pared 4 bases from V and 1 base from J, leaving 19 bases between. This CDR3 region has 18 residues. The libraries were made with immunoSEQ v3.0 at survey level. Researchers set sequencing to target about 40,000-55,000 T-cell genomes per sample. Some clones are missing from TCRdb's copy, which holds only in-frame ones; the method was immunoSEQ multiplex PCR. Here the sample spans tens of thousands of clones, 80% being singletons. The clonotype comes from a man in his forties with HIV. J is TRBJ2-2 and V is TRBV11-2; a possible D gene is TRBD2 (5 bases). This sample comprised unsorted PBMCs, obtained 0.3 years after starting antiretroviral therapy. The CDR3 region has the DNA TGTGCCAGCAGCTCATACCTCTTAAGCGGCAGGAACACCGGGGAGCTGTTTTTT. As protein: CASSSYLLSGRNTGELFF.